Here is one T cell receptor (beta chain) with its context. This specimen comes from a study of OX40 agonist ivuxolimab in advanced cancers. In the study overall: Every 2 weeks, patients got intravenous ivuxolimab at one of six dose levels (0.01-10 mg/kg).

V lost 5 bases to trimming and J lost 2 bases; unmatched junction nucleotides: 2. This CDR3 spans 15 amino acids. The germline V gene has CDR1 SGHRS and CDR2 YFSETQ. Assay: immunoSEQ multiplex PCR; the TCRdb copy retains only in-frame clones and omits some. The data hold about 93,000 clones, with about 91% observed a single time. Enrollment shut out patients with autoimmune disease history or systemic immunosuppression. The TCR sequence derives from an adult with an advanced solid tumor such as melanoma, head and neck, liver or kidney cancer. The V and J genes are TRBV5-1 and TRBJ2-3; 13 positions agree with TRBD2. Source: CD4+ or CD8+ T cells sorted from blood, taken in a trial of the OX40 agonist ivuxolimab. In DNA, the CDR3 is TGCGCCAGCAGGGGACTAGCGGGACTCACAGATACGCAGTATTTT. Protein product: CASRGLAGLTDTQYF.